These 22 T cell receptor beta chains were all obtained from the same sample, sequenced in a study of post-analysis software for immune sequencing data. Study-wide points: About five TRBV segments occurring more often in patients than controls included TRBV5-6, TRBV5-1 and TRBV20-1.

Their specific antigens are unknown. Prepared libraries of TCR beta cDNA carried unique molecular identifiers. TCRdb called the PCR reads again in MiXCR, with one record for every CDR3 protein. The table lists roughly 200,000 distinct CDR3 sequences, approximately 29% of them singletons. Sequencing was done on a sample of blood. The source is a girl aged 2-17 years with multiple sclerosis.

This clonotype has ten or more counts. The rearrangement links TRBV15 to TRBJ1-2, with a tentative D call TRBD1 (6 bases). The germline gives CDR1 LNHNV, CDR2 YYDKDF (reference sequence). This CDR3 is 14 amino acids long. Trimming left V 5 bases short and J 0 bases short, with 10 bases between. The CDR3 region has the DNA TGTGCCACCAGCGCACAGGGACCTAACTATGGCTACACCTTC. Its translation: CATSAQGPNYGYTF.

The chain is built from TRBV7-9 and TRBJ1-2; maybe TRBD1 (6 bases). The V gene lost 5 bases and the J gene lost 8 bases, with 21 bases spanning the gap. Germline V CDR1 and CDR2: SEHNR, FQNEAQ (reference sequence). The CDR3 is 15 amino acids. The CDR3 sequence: CASSAKQGLAGGYTF. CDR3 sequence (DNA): TGTGCCAGCAGCGCTAAACAGGGTTTGGCAGGCGGCTACACCTTC.

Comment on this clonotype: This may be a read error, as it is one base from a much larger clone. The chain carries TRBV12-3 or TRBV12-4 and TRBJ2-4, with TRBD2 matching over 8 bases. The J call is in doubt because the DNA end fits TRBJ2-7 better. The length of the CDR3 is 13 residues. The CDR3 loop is CASRRLAWGEQYF. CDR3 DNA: TGTGCCAGCAGGCGACTAGCGTGGGGCGAGCAGTACTTC.

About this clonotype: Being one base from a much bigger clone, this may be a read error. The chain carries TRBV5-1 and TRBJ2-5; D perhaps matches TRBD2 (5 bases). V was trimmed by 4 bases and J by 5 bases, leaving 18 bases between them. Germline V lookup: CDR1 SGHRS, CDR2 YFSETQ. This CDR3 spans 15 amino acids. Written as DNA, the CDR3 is TGCGCCAGCAGCCCGGGATCCACTCGGGTGGAGACCCAGTACTTC. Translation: CASSPGSTRVETQYF.

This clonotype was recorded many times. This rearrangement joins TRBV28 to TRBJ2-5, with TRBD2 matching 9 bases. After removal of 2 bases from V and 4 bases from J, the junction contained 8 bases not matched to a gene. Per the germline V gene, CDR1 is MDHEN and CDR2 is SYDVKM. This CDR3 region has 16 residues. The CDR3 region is CASSLNLLAGRETQYF. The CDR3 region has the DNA TGTGCCAGCAGTTTAAATCTTCTAGCGGGAAGAGAGACCCAGTACTTC. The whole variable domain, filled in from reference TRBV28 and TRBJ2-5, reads DVKVTQSSRYLVKRTGEKVFLECVQDMDHENMFWYRQDPGLGLRLIYFSYDVKMKEKGDIPEGYSVSREKKERFSLILESASTNQTSMYLCASSLNLLAGRETQYFGPGTRLLVL.

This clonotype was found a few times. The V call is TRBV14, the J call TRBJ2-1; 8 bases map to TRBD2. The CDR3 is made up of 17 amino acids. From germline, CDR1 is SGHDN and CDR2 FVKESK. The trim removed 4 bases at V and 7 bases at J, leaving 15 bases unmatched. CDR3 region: CASSLHPGLGVMNEQFF. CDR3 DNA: TGTGCCAGCAGCCTACATCCGGGACTAGGGGTTATGAATGAGCAGTTCTTC.

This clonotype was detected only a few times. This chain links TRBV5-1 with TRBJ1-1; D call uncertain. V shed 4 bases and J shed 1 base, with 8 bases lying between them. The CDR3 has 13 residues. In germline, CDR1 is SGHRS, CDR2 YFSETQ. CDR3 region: CASSESPNTEAFF. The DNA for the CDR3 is TGCGCCAGCAGCGAGAGCCCGAACACTGAAGCTTTCTTT.

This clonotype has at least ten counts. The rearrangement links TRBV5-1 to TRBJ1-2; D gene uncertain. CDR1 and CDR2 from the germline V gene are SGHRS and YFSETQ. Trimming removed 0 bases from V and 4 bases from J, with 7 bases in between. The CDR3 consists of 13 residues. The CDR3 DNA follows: TGCGCCAGCAGCTTGGGAGATTTCTATGGCTACACCTTC. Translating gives CASSLGDFYGYTF.

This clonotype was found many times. For the CDR3, the DNA is TGCAGTGCTGTAAACAGGGGGCTAGCGCGTTTCTATGAGCAGTTCTTC. This sequence encodes CSAVNRGLARFYEQFF. The rearrangement joins TRBV20-1 to TRBJ2-1, with 9 bases aligning to TRBD1. V gave up 5 bases and J gave up 8 bases; unmatched junction bases: 16. The CDR3 has 16 residues. CDR1 and CDR2 from the germline V gene are DFQATT and SNEGSKA (reference sequence).

DNA for the CDR3: TGTGCCAGCAGCTGGACAGGGGGCTTGAGCAATCAGCCCCAGCATTTT. Encoded protein: CASSWTGGLSNQPQHF. The chain recombines TRBV5-5 with TRBJ1-5, with 11 bases that match TRBD1. CDR3 length: 16 residues. V trimming: 3 bases; J trimming: 1 base; junction bases outside the gene matches: 3. The germline V gene has CDR1 SGHKS and CDR2 YYEKEE (reference sequence).

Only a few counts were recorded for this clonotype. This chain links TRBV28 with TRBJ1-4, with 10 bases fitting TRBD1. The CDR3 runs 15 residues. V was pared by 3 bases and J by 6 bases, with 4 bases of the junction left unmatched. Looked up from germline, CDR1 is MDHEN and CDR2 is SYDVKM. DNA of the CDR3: TGTGCCAGCAGTTTGCCCGGGACAGGGGATGAAAAACTGTTTTTT. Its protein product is CASSLPGTGDEKLFF.

The CDR3 region is CASSPTRGGSQPQHF. CDR3 sequence (DNA): TGTGCCAGCAGTCCGACCCGGGGCGGTAGTCAGCCCCAGCATTTT. The chain links TRBV12-3 or TRBV12-4 to TRBJ1-5; D might be TRBD1 (5 bases). This CDR3 spans 15 amino acids. Trimming left V 5 bases short and J 6 bases short, with 17 bases between.

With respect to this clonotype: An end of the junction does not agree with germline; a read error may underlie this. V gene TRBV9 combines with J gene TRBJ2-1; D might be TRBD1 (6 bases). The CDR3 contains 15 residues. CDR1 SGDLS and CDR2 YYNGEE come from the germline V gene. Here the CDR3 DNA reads TGTGCCAGCAGCGTAGGGGGGACATACTACAATGAGCAGTGCTTC. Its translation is CASSVGGTYYNEQCF. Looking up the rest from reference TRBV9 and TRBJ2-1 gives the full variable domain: DSGVTQTPKHLITATGQRVTLRCSPRSGDLSVYWYQQSLDQGLQFLIQYYNGEERAKGNILERFSAQQFPDLHSELNLSSLELGDSALYFCASSVGGTYYNEQCFGPGTRLTVL.

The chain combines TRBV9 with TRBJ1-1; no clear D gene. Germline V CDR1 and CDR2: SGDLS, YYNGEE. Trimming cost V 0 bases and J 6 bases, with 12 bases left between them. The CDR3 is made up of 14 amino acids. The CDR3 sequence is CASSVAAGDPEAFF. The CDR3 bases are TGTGCCAGCAGCGTAGCCGCAGGAGACCCTGAAGCTTTCTTT.

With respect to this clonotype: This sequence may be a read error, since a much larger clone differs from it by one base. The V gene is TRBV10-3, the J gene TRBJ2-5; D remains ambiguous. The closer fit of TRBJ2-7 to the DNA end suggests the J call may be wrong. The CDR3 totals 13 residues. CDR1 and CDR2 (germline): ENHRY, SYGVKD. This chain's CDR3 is CAIRDGTRYEQYF. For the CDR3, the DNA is TGTGCCATCAGGGACGGAACCCGCTACGAGCAGTACTTC.

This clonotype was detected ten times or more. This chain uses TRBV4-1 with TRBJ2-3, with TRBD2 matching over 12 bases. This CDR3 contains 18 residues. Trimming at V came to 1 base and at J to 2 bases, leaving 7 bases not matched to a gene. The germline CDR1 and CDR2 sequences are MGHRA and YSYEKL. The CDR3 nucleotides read TGCGCCAGCAGCCAAGGAGGACTAGCGGGGACCCACACAGATACGCAGTATTTT. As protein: CASSQGGLAGTHTDTQYF.

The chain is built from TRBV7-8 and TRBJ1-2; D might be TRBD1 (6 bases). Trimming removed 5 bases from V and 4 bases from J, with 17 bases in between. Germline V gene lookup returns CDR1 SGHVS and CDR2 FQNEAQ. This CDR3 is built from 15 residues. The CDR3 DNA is TGTGCCAGCAGCAGTCCGGGTGGGGGCCGCTATGGCTACACCTTC. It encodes CASSSPGGGRYGYTF.

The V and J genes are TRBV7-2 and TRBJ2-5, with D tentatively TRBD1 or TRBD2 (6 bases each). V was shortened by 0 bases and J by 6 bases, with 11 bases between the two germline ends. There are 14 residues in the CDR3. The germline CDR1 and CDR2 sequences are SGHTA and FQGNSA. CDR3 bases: TGTGCCAGCAGCTTAGCGCAAGGGGGGCAGACCCAGTACTTC. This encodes CASSLAQGGQTQYF.

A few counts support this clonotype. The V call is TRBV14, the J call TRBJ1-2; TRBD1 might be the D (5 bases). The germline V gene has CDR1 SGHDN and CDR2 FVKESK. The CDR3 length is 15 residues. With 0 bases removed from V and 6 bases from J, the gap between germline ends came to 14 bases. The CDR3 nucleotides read TGTGCCAGCAGCCAAGAGCTAAAGGGGCTGAATGGCTACACCTTC. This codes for CASSQELKGLNGYTF.

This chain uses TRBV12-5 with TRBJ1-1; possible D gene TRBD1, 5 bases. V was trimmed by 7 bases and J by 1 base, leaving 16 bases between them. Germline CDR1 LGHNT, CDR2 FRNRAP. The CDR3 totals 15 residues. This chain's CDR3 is CASVPYGAGNTEAFF. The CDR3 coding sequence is TGTGCTAGTGTTCCTTACGGGGCAGGGAACACTGAAGCTTTCTTT.

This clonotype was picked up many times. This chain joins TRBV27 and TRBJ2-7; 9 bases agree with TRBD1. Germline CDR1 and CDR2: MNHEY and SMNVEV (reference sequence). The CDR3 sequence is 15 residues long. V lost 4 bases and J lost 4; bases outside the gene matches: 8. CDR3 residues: CASSYDSGTGYEQYF. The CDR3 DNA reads TGTGCCAGCAGTTACGATTCCGGGACAGGGTACGAGCAGTACTTC.

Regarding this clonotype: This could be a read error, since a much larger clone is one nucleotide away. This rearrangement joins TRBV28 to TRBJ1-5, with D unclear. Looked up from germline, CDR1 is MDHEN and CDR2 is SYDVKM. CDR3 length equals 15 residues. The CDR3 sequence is CASSRSGRPNQAQHF. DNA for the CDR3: TGTGCCAGCAGTCGCTCGGGCCGCCCGAATCAGGCCCAGCATTTT.